This T cell receptor beta chain was identified in a study of OX40 agonist ivuxolimab in advanced cancers. Across the whole study: Treatment received earlier with anti-PD-1, anti-PD-L1 or anti-CTLA-4 agents was allowed, and under 50% had some. The study's findings and limits: Still undetermined is the antigen specificity of the expanded peripheral T cells.

With respect to this clone: What it recognizes is unknown.

Method: immunoSEQ multiplex PCR; TCRdb's copy keeps in-frame clones and lacks some. The table records just under 85,000 clones, roughly 85% of them present only once. No patient had autoimmune disease or received systemic immunosuppression. This sequence originates from an adult with an advanced solid tumor such as melanoma, head and neck, liver or kidney cancer. The sample consisted of CD4+ or CD8+ T cells sorted from blood, taken in a trial of the OX40 agonist ivuxolimab.

The CDR3 region has the DNA TGTGCCAGCAGTGAAAGGCGGTTGGTAGCAGCACAGCCCCAGCATTTT. Translation: CASSERRLVAAQPQHF. The rearrangement links TRBV6-1 to TRBJ1-5; D not resolved. Germline V gives CDR1 MNHNS, CDR2 SASEGT. Trimming cost V 2 bases and J 7 bases, with 18 bases left between them. This CDR3 is built from 16 residues.